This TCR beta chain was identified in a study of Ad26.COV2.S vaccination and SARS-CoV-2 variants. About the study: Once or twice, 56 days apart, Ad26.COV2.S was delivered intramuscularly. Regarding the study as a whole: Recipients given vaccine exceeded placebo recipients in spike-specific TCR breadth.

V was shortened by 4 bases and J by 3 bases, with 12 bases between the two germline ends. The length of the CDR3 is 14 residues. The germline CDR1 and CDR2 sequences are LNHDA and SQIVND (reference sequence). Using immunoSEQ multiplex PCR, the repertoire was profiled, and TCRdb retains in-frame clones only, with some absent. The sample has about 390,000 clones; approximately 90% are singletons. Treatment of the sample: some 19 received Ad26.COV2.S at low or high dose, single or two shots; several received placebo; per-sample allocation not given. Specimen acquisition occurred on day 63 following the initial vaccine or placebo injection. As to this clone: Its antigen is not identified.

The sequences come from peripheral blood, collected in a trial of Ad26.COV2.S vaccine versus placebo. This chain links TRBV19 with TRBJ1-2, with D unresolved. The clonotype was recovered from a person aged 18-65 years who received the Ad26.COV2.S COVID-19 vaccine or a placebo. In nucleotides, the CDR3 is TGTGCCAGTAGTACCAAAAGACATTACTATGGCTACACCTTC. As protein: CASSTKRHYYGYTF.